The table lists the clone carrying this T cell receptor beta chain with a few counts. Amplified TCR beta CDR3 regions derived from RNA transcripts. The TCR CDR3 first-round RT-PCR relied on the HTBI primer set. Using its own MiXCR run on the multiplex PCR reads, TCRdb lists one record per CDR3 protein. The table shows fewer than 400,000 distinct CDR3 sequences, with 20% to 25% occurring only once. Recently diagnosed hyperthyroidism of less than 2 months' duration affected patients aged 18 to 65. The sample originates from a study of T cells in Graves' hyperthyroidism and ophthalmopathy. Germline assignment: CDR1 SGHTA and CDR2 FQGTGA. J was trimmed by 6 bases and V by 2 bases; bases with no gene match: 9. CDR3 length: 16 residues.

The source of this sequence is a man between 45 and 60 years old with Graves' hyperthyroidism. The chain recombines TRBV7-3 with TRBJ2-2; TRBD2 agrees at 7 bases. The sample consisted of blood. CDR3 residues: CASSLFSSGHSGELFF. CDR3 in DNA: TGTGCCAGCAGCTTATTTTCTAGCGGCCATTCCGGGGAGCTGTTTTTT. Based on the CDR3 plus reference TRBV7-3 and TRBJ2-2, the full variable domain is GAGVSQTPSNKVTEKGKYVELRCDPISGHTALYWYRQSLGQGPEFLIYFQGTGAADDSGLPNDRFFAVRPEGSVSTLKIQRTERGDSAVYLCASSLFSSGHSGELFFGEGSRLTVL.